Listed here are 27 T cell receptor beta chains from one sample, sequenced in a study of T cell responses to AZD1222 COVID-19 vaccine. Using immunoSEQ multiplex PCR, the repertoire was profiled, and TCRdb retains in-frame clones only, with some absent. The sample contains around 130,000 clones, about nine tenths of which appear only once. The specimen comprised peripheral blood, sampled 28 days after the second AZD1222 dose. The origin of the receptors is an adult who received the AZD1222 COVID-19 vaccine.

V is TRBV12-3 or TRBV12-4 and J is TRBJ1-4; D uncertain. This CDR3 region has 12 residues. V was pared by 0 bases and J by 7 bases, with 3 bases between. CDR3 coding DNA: TGTGCCAGCAGTTTAGCGGGTGAAAAACTGTTTTTT. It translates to CASSLAGEKLFF.

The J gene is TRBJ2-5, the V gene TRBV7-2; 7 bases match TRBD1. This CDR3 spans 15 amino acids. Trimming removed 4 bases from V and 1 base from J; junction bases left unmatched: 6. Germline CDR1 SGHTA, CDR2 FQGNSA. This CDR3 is CASSWSGQPQETQYF. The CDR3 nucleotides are TGTGCCAGCAGCTGGTCGGGACAGCCCCAAGAGACCCAGTACTTC.

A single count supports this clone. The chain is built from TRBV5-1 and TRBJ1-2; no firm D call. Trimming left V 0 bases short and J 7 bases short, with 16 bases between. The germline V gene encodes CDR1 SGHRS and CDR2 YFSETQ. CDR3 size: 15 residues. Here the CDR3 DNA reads TGCGCCAGCAGCTTGGCTGGTGAGGGAATCGGTGGCTACACCTTC. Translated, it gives CASSLAGEGIGGYTF.

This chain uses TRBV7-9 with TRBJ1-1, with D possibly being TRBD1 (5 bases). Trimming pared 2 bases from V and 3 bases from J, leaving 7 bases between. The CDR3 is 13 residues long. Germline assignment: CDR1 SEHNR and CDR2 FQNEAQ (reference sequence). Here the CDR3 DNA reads TGTGCCAGCAGCTTAAAGGGGTACACTGAAGCTTTCTTT. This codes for CASSLKGYTEAFF.

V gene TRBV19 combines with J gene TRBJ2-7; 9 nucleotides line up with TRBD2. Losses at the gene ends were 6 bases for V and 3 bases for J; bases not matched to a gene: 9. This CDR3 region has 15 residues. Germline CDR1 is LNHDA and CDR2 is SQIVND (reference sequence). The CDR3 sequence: CASRPRPSGDYEQYF. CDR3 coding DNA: TGTGCCAGTAGACCTAGGCCTAGCGGGGACTACGAGCAGTACTTC.

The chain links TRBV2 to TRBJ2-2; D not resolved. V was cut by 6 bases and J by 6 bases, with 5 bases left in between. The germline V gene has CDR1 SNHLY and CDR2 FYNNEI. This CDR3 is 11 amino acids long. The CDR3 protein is CASRWPGELFF. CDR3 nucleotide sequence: TGTGCCAGCAGGTGGCCCGGGGAGCTGTTTTTT.

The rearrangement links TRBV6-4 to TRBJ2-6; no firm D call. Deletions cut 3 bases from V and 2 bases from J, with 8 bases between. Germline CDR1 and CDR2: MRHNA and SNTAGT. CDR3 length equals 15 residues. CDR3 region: CASSERGAGANVLTF. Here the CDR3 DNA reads TGTGCCAGCAGTGAGAGAGGAGCTGGGGCCAACGTCCTGACTTTC.

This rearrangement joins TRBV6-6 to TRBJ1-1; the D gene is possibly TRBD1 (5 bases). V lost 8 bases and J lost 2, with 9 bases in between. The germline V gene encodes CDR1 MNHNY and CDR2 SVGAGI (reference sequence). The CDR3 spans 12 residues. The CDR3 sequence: CASARGNTEAFF. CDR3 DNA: TGTGCCAGCGCGAGGGGTAACACTGAAGCTTTCTTT.

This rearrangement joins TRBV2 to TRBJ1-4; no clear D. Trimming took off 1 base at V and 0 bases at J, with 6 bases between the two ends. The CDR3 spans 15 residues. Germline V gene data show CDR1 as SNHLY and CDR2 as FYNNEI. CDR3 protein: CASSEVVATNEKLFF. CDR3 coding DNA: TGTGCCAGCAGTGAAGTAGTTGCAACTAATGAAAAACTGTTTTTT.

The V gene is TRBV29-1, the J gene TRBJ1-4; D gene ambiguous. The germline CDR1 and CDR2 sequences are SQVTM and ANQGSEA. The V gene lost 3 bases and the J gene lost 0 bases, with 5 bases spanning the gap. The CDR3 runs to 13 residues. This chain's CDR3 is CSVEESTNEKLFF. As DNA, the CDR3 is TGCAGCGTTGAGGAGTCAACTAATGAAAAACTGTTTTTT.

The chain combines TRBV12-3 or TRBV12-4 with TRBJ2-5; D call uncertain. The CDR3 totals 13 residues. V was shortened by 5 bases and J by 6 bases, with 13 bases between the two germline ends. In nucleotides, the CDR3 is TGTGCCAGCAGTCCCCGCTCGAAGAAGACCCAGTACTTC. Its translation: CASSPRSKKTQYF.

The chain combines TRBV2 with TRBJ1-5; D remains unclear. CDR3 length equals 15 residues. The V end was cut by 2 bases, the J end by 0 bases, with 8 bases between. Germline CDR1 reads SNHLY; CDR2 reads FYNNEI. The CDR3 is CASSELRLSNQPQHF. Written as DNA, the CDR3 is TGTGCCAGCAGTGAACTACGACTTAGCAATCAGCCCCAGCATTTT.

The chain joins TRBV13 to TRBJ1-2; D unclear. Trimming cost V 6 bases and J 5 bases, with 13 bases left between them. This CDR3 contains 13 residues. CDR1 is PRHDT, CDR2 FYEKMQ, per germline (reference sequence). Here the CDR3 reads CASSSRTAYGYTF. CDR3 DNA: TGTGCCAGCAGTAGCCGAACAGCGTATGGCTACACCTTC.

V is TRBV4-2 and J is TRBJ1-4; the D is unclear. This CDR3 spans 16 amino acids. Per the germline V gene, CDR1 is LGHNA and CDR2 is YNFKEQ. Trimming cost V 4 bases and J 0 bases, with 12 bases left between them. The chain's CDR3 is CASSLRAIATNEKLFF. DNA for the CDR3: TGTGCCAGCAGCCTCCGGGCCATTGCAACTAATGAAAAACTGTTTTTT.

The CDR3: CAIRAGTSGIYEQFF. CDR3 bases: TGTGCCATCAGGGCCGGGACTAGCGGGATCTATGAGCAGTTCTTC. The chain is built from TRBV10-3 and TRBJ2-1, with TRBD2 identical over 13 bases. The germline gives CDR1 ENHRY, CDR2 SYGVKD. This CDR3 is 15 amino acids long. V was clipped by 6 bases and J by 8 bases; unmatched bases: 7.

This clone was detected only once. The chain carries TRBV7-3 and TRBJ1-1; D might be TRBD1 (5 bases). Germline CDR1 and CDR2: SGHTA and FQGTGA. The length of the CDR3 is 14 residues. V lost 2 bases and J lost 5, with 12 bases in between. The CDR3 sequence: CASSLASGGTEAFF. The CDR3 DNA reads TGTGCCAGCAGCTTAGCGTCGGGGGGTACTGAAGCTTTCTTT.

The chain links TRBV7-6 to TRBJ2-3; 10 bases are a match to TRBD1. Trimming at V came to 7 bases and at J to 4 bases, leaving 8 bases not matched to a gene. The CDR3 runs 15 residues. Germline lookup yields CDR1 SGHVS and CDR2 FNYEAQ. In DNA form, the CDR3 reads TGTGCCAGCACCCAGGACAGGGGGGGATCAGATACGCAGTATTTT. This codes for CASTQDRGGSDTQYF.

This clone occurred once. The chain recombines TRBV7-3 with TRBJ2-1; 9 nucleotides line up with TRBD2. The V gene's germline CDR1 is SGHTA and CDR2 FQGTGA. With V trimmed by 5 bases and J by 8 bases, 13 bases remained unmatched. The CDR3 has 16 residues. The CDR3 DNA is TGTGCCAGCAGCCCCGCCCGCGGGGGGGGGATGGATGAGCAGTTCTTC. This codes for CASSPARGGGMDEQFF. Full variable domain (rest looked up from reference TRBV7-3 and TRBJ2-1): GAGVSQTPSNKVTEKGKYVELRCDPISGHTALYWYRQSLGQGPEFLIYFQGTGAADDSGLPNDRFFAVRPEGSVSTLKIQRTERGDSAVYLCASSPARGGGMDEQFFGPGTRLTVL.

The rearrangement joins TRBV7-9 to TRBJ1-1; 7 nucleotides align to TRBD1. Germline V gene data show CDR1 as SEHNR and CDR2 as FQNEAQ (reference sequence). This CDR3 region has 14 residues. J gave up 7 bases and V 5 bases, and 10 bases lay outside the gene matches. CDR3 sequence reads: CASSPQGDHDEAFF. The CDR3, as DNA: TGTGCCAGCAGCCCCCAGGGGGACCACGATGAAGCTTTCTTT.

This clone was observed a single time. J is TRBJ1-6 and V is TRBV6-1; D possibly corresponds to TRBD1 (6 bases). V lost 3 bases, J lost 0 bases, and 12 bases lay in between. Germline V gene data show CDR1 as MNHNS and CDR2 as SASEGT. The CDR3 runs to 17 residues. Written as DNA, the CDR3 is TGTGCCAGCAGTGACAGGGGCCGTAGCTCCTATAATTCACCCCTCCACTTT. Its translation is CASSDRGRSSYNSPLHF.

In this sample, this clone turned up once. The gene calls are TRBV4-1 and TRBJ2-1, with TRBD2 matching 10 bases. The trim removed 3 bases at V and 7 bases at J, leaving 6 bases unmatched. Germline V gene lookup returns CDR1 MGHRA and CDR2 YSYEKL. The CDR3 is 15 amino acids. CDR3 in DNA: TGCGCCAGCAGCCATCCAGCGGGGGGGAGGAATGAGCAGTTCTTC. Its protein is CASSHPAGGRNEQFF.

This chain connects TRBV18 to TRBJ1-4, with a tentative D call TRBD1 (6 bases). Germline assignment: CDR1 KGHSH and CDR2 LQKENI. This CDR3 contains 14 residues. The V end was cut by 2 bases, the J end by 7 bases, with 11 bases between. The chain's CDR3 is CASSPFRGSEKLFF. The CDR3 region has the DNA TGTGCCAGCTCACCATTCAGGGGAAGTGAAAAACTGTTTTTT.

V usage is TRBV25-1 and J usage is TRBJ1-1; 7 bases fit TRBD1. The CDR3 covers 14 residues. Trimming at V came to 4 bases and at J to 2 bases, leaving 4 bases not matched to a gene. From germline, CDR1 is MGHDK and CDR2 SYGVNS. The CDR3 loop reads CASSAWTGNTEAFF. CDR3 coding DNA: TGTGCCAGCAGTGCGTGGACAGGTAACACTGAAGCTTTCTTT. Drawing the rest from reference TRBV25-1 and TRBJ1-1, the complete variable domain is EADIYQTPRYLVIGTGKKITLECSQTMGHDKMYWYQQDPGMELHLIHYSYGVNSTEKGDLSSESTVSRIRTEHFPLTLESARPSHTSQYLCASSAWTGNTEAFFGQGTRLTVV.

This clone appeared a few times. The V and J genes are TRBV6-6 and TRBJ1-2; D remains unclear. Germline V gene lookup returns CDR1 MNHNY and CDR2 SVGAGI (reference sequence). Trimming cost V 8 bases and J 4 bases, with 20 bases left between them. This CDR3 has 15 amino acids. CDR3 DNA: TGTGCCAGCCTCCCCGCGGCCCGGAGGGTCTATGGCTACACCTTC. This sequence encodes CASLPAARRVYGYTF.

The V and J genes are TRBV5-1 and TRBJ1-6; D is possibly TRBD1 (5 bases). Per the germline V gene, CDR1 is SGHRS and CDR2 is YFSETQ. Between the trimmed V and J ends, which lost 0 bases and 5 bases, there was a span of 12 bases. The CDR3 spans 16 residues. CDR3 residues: CASSLARGGDNSPLHF. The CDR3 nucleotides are TGCGCCAGCAGCTTGGCCCGGGGAGGGGATAATTCACCCCTCCACTTT.

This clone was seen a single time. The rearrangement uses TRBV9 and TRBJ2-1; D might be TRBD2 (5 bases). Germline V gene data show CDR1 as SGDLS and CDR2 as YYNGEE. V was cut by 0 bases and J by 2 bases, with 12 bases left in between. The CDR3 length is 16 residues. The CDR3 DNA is TGTGCCAGCAGCGTAGTTGCGGGCGTTCCCTACAATGAGCAGTTCTTC. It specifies CASSVVAGVPYNEQFF.

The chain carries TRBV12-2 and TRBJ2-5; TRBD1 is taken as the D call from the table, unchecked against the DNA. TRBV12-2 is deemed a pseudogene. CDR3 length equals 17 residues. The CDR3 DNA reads TGTGCAAGTCGCTTAGTCGCAGGACAGCGCCAGAAAGAGACCCAGTACTTC. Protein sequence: CASRLVAGQRQKETQYF.